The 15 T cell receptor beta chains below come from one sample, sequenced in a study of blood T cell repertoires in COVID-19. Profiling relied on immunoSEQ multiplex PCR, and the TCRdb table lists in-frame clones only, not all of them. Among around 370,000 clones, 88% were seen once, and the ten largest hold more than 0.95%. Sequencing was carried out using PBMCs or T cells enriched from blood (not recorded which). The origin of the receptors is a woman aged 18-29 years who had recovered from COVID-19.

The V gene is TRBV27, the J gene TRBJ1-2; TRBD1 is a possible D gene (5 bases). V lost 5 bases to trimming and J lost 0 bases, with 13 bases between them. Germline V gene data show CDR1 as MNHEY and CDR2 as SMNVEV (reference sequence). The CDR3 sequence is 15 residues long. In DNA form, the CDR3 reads TGTGCCAGCAGTCCCCGGGGGGATTCTAACTATGGCTACACCTTC. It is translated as CASSPRGDSNYGYTF.

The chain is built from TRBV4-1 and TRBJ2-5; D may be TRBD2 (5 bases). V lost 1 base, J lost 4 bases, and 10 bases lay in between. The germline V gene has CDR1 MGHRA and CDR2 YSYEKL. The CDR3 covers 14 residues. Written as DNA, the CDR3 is TGCGCCAGCAGCCAAGTCACTAGTATAGAGACCCAGTACTTC. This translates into CASSQVTSIETQYF.

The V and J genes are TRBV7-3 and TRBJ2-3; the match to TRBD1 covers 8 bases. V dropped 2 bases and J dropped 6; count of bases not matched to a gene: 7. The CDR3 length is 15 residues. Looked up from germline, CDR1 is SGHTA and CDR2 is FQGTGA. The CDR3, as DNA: TGTGCCAGCAGCTTAGGGGCAGGGGGCGGGGATACGCAGTATTTT. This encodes CASSLGAGGGDTQYF.

The CDR3 sequence is CASSASGNTEAFF. Written as DNA, the CDR3 is TGTGCCAGCAGCGCCTCAGGGAACACTGAAGCTTTCTTT. The V and J genes are TRBV7-3 and TRBJ1-1; D gene uncertain. Germline assignment: CDR1 SGHTA and CDR2 FQGTGA. V was pared by 5 bases and J by 1 base, with 8 bases between. The CDR3 has 13 residues.

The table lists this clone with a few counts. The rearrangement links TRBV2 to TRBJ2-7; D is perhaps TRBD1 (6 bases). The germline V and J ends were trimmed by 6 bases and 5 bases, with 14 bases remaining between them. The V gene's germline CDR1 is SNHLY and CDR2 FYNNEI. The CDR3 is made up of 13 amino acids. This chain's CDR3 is CASRETGPHEQYF. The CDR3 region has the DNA TGTGCCAGCAGGGAGACAGGTCCCCACGAGCAGTACTTC.

As DNA, the CDR3 is TGCGCCAGCAGACGAGCCTCCGACAGGGCCAATGAGCAGTTCTTC. Translated, it gives CASRRASDRANEQFF. The chain carries TRBV5-1 and TRBJ2-1; 7 bases align to TRBD1. The germline CDR1 and CDR2 sequences are SGHRS and YFSETQ. The V and J ends lost 5 bases and 6 bases, in that order; junction bases with no gene match: 11. The CDR3 covers 15 residues.

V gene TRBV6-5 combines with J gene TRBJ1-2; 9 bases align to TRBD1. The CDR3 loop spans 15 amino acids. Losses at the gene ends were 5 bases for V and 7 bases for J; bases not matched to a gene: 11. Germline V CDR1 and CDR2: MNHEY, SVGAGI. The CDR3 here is CASSLSPGQGAGYTF. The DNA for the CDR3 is TGTGCCAGCAGTCTATCACCGGGACAGGGAGCTGGCTACACCTTC.

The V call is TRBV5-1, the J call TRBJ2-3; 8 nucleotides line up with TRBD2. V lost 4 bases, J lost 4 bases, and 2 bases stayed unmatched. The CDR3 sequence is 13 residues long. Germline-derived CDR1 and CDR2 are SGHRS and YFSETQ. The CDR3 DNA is TGCGCCAGCAGCCCCGGGGGGGCAGATACGCAGTATTTT. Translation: CASSPGGADTQYF. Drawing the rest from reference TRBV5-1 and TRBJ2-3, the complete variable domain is KAGVTQTPRYLIKTRGQQVTLSCSPISGHRSVSWYQQTPGQGLQFLFEYFSETQRNKGNFPGRFSGRQFSNSRSEMNVSTLELGDSALYLCASSPGGADTQYFGPGTRLTVL.

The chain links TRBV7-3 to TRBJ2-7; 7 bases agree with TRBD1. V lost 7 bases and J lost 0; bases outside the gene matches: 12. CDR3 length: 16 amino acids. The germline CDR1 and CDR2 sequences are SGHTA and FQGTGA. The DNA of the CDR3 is TGTGCCAGCAACTGTATTTGCGAGGGGGCCTCCTACGAGCAGTACTTC. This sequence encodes CASNCICEGASYEQYF.

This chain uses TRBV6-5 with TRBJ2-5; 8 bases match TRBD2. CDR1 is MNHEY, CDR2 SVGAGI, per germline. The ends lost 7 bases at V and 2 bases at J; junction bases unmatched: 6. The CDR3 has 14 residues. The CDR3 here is CASMTTSAQETQYF. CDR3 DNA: TGTGCCAGCATGACGACTAGCGCGCAAGAGACCCAGTACTTC.

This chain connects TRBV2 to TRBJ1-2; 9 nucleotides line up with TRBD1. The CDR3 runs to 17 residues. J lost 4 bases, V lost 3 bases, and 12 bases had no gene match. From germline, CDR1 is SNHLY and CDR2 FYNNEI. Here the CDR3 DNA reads TGTGCCAGCAGTGATCCGGGACAGGGAGAACTTATCTATGGCTACACCTTC. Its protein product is CASSDPGQGELIYGYTF.

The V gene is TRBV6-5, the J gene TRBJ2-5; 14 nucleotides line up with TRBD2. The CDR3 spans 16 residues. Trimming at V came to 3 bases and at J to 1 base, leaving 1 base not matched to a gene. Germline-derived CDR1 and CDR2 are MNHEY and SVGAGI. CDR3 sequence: CASSYGLAGGQETQYF. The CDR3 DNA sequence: TGTGCCAGCAGTTATGGACTAGCGGGGGGCCAAGAGACCCAGTACTTC.

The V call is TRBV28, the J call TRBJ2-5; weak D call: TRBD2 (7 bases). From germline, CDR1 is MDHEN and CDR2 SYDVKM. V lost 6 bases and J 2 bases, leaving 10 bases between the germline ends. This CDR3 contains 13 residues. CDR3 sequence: CASRGGGQETQYF. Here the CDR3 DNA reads TGTGCCAGCAGAGGGGGGGGTCAAGAGACCCAGTACTTC.

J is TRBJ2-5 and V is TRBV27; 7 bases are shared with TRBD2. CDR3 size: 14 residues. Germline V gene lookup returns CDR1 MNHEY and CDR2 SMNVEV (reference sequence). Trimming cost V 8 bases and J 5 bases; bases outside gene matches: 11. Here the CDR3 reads CASGIDGREETQYF. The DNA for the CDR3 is TGTGCCAGCGGAATAGATGGGAGGGAGGAGACCCAGTACTTC.

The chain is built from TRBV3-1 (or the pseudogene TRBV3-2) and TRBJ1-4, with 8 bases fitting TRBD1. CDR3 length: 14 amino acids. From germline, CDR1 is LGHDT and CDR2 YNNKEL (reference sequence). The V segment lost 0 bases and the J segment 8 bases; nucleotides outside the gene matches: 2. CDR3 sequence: CASSQEGQGEKLFF. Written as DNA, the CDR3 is TGTGCCAGCAGCCAAGAAGGACAGGGCGAAAAACTGTTTTTT.